The clone carrying this T cell receptor (beta chain) was seen repeatedly, ten times or more. What it binds is unknown. These data are taken from a study of early T cells in non-severe SARS-CoV-2 infection. Study overall: Chains from this unsorted whole-blood bulk RNA could not be paired.

The TCR library protocol attached unique molecular identifiers to the individual cDNA molecules. TCRdb called the 5' RACE reads again in MiXCR, with one record for every CDR3 protein. In the table there are about 71,000 distinct CDR3 sequences, over 10% of which are singletons. General study findings and limits: Lookups in VDJdb leaned toward anti-spike CD8 responses and missed private and CD4 specificities.

The CDR3 consists of 14 residues. V lost 1 base and J 3 bases, leaving 10 bases between the germline ends. CDR1 is SEHNR, CDR2 FQNEAQ, per germline (reference sequence). Sequenced material: whole blood, taken at baseline. The sequence derives from an adult who was a healthcare worker with PCR-confirmed SARS-CoV-2 infection or an uninfected control (not recorded which). The genes are TRBV7-9 and TRBJ2-7, with D maybe TRBD2 (6 bases). CDR3 amino acids: CASSLEEGLYEQYF. For the CDR3, the DNA is TGTGCCAGCAGCTTAGAAGAGGGACTCTACGAGCAGTACTTC.